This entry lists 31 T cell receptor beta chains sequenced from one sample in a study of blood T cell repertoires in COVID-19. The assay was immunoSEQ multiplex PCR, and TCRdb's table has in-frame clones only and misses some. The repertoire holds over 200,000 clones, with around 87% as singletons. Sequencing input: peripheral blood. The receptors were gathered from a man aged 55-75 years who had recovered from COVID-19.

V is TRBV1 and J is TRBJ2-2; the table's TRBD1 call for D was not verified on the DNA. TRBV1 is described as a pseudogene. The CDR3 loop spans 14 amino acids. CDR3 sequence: CTSSRGQGKRELFF. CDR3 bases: TGCACCAGCAGCCGGGGACAGGGCAAACGGGAGCTGTTTTTT.

CDR3 residues: CASSNGLVPMTQYF. In nucleotides, the CDR3 is TGTGCCAGCAGCAATGGACTAGTCCCCATGACCCAGTACTTC. The chain couples TRBV5-8 to TRBJ2-5; 7 nucleotides agree with TRBD2. Looked up from germline, CDR1 is SGHTS and CDR2 is YDEGEE. CDR3 size: 14 residues. The V segment lost 4 bases and the J segment 7 bases; nucleotides outside the gene matches: 10.

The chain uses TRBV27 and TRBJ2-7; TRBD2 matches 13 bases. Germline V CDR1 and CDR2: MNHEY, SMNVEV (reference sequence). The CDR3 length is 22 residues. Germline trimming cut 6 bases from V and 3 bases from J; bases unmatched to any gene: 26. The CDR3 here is CASRSGGLAGTVPPLANYEQYF. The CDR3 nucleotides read TGTGCCAGCAGATCGGGGGGACTAGCGGGAACGGTCCCCCCCCTCGCAAACTACGAGCAGTACTTC.

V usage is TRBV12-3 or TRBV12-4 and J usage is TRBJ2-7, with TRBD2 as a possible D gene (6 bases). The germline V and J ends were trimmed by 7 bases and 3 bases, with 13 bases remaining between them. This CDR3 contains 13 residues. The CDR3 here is CASTLLGGYEQYF. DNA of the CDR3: TGTGCCAGCACCTTATTGGGGGGCTACGAGCAGTACTTC.

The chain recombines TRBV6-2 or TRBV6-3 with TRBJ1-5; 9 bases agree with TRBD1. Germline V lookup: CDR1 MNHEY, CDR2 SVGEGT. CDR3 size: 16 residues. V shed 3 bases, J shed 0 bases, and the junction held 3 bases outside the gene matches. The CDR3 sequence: CASSYWTGDSNQPQHF. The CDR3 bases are TGTGCCAGCAGTTATTGGACAGGGGATAGCAATCAGCCCCAGCATTTT.

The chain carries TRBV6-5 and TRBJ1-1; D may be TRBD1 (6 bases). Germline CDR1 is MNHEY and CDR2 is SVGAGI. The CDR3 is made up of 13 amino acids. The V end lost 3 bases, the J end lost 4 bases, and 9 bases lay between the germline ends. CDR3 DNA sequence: TGTGCCAGCAGTTATCCAGGGGCCACTGAAGCTTTCTTT. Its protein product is CASSYPGATEAFF.

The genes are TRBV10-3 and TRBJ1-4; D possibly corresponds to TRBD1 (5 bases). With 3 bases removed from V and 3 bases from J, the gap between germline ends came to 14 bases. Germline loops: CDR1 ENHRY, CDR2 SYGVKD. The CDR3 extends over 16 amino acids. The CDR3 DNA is TGTGCCATCAGTGACTTAAAAGGGGCCTCTAATGAAAAACTGTTTTTT. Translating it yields CAISDLKGASNEKLFF.

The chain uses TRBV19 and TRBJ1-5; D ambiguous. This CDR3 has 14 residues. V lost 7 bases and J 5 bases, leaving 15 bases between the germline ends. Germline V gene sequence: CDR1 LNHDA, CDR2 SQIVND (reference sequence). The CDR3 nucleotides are TGTGCCAGTACCCTACTTGTAGCGGATCAGCCCCAGCATTTT. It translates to CASTLLVADQPQHF. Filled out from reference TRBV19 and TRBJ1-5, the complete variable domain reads DGGITQSPKYLFRKEGQNVTLSCEQNLNHDAMYWYRQDPGQGLRLIYYSQIVNDFQKGDIAEGYSVSREKKESFPLTVTSAQKNPTAFYLCASTLLVADQPQHFGDGTRLSIL.

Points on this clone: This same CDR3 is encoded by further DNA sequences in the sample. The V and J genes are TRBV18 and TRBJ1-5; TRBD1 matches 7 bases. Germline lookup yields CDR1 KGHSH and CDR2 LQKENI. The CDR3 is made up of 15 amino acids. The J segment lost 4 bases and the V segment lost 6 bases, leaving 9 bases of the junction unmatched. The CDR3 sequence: CASSLGTGENQPQHF. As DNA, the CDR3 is TGTGCCAGCTCTTTAGGCACAGGGGAAAATCAGCCCCAGCATTTT.

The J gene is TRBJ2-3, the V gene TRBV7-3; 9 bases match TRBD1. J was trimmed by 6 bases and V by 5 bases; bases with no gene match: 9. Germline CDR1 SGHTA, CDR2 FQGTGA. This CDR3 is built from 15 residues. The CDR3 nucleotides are TGTGCCAGCAGCCAACAGGGGGCGAATTGGGATACGCAGTATTTT. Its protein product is CASSQQGANWDTQYF.

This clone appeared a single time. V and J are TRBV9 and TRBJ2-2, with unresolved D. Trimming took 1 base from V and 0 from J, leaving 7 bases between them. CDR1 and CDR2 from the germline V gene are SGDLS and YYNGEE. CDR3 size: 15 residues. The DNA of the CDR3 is TGTGCCAGCAGCGTAAGGAGCGCGAACACCGGGGAGCTGTTTTTT. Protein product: CASSVRSANTGELFF.

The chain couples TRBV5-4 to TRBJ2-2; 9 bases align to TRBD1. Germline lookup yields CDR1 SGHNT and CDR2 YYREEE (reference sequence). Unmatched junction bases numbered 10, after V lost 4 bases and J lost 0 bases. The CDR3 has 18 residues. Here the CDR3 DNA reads TGTGCCAGCAGCGGGACAGGGCTCCCAGGGGCGAACACCGGGGAGCTGTTTTTT. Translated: CASSGTGLPGANTGELFF.

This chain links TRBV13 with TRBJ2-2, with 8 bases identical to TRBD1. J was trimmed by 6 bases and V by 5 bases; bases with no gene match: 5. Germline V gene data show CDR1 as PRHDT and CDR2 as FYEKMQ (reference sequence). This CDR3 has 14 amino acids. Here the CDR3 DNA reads TGTGCCAGCAGCCAAGGACAGGGTGCCGGGGAGCTGTTTTTT. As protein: CASSQGQGAGELFF.

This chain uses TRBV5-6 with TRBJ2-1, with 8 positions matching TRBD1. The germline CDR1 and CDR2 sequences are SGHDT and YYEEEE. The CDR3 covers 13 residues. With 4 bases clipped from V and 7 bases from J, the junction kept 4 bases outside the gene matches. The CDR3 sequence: CASSQTGVNEQFF. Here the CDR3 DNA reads TGTGCCAGCAGCCAGACAGGGGTTAATGAGCAGTTCTTC.

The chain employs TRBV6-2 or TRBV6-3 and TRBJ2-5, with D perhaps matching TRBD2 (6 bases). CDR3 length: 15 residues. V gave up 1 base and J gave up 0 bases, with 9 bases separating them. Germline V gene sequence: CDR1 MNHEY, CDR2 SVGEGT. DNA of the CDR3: TGTGCCAGCAGTTACTGGAGGGGCGACCAAGAGACCCAGTACTTC. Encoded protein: CASSYWRGDQETQYF.

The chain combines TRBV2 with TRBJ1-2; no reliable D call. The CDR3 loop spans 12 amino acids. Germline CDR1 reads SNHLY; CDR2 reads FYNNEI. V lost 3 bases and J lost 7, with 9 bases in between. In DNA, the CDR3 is TGTGCCAGCAGTGATCGTGGAGCTGGCTACACCTTC. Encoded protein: CASSDRGAGYTF.

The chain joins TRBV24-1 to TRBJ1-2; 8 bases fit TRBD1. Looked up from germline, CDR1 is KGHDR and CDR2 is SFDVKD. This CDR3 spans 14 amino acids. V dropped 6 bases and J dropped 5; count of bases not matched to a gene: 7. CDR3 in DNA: TGTGCCACCAGTAGGGGACAGGACCCTTATGGCTACACCTTC. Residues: CATSRGQDPYGYTF.

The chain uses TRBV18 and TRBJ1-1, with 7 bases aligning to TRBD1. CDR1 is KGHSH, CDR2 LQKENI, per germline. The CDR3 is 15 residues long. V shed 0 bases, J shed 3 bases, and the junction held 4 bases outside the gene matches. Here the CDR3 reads CASSPPGQQDTEAFF. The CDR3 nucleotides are TGTGCCAGCTCACCACCGGGACAGCAAGACACTGAAGCTTTCTTT.

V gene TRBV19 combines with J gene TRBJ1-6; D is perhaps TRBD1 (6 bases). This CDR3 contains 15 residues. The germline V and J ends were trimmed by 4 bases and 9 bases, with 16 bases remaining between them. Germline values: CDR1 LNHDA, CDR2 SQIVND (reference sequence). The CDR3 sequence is CASSTRTARSSPLHF. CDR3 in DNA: TGTGCCAGTAGTACACGGACAGCCCGGAGTTCACCCCTCCACTTT.

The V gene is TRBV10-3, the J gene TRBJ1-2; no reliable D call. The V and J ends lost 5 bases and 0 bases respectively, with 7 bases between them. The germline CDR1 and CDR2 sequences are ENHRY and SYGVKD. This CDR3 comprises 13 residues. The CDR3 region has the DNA TGTGCCATCAGTTCAGGCTCTAACTATGGCTACACCTTC. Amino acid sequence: CAISSGSNYGYTF.

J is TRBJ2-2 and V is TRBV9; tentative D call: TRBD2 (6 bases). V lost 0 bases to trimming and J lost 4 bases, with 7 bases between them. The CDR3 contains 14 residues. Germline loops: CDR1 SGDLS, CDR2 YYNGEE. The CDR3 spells CASSVGAGTGELFF. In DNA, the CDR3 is TGTGCCAGCAGCGTAGGAGCGGGCACCGGGGAGCTGTTTTTT.

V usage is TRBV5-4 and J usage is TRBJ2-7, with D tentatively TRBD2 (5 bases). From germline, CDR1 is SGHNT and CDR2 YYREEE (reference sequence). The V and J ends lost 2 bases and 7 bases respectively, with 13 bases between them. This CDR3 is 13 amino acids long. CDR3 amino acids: CASSLGGTGEQYF. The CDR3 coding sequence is TGTGCCAGCAGCTTAGGAGGTACGGGAGAGCAGTACTTC.

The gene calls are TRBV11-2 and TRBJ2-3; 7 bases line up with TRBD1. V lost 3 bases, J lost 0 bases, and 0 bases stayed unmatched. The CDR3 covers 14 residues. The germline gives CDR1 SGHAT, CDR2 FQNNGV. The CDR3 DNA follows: TGTGCCAGCAGCTTGGACAGGAGCACAGATACGCAGTATTTT. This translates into CASSLDRSTDTQYF.

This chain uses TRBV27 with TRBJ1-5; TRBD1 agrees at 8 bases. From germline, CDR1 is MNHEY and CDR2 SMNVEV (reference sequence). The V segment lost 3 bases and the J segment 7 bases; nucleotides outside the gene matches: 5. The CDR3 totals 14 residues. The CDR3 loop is CASSFLGTGQPQHF. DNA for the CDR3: TGTGCCAGCAGTTTCTTAGGGACAGGCCAGCCCCAGCATTTT.

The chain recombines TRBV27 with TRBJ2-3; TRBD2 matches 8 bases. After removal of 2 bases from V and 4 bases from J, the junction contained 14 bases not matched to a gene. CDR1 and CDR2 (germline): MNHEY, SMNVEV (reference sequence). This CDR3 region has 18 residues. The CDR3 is CASSLRGPRLALADTQYF. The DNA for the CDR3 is TGTGCCAGCAGTTTAAGAGGACCGAGACTAGCGTTGGCAGATACGCAGTATTTT.

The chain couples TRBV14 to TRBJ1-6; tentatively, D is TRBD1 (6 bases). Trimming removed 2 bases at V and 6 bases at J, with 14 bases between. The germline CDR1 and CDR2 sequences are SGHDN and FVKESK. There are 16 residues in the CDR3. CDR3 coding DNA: TGTGCCAGCAGCCAATCCCGAACAGGGATTAATTCACCCCTCCACTTT. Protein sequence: CASSQSRTGINSPLHF.

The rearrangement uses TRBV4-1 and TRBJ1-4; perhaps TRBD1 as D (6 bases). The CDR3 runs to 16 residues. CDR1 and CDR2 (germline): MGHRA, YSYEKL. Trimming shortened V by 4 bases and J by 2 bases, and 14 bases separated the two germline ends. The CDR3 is CASSPSHGQTNEKLFF. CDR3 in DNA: TGCGCCAGCAGCCCAAGTCATGGACAGACTAATGAAAAACTGTTTTTT.

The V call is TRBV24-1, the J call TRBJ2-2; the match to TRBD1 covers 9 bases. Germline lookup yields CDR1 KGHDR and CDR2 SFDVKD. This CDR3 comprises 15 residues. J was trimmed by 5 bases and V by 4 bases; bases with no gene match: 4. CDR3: CATSDRTGVTGELFF. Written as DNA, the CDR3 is TGTGCCACCAGTGACCGGACAGGGGTGACCGGGGAGCTGTTTTTT.

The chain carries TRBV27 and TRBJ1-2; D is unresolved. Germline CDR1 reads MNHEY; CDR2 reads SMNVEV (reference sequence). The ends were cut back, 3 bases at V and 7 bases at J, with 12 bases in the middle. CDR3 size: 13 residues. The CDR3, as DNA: TGTGCCAGCAGTTTTTCGCTACGAGGTGGCTACACCTTC. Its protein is CASSFSLRGGYTF.

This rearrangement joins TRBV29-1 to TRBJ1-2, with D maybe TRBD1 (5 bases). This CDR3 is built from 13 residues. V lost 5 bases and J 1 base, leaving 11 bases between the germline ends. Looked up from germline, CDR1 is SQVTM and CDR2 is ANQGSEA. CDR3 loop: CSVTLQVNYGYTF. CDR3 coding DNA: TGCAGCGTTACTCTACAGGTTAACTATGGCTACACCTTC.

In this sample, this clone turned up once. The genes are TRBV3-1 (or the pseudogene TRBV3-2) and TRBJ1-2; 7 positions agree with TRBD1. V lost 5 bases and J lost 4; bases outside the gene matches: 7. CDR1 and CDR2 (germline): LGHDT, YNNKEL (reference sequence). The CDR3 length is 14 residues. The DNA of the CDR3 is TGTGCCAGCAGCACGACCGGGACAGCCTATGGCTACACCTTC. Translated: CASSTTGTAYGYTF.